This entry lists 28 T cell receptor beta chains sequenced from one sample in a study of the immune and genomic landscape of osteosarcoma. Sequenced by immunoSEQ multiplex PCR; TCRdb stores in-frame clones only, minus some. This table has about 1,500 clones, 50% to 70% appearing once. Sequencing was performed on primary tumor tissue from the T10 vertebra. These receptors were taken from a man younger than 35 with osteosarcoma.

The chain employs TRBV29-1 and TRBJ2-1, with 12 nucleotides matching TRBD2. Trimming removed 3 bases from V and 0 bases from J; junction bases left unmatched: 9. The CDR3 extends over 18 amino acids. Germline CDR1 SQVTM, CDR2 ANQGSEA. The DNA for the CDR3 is TGCAGCGTTGAGGGGTTAGGGGGACTAGCGGGCTCCTACAATGAGCAGTTCTTC. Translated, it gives CSVEGLGGLAGSYNEQFF.

CDR3 sequence: CASKQRDNNEQYF. The CDR3 coding sequence is TGTGCCAGCAAACAAAGGGACAACAACGAGCAGTACTTC. The chain uses TRBV2 and TRBJ2-7, with TRBD1 as a possible D gene (6 bases). The CDR3 is 13 amino acids. Trimming removed 7 bases from V and 5 bases from J, with 15 bases in between. Germline V gene sequence: CDR1 SNHLY, CDR2 FYNNEI. Full variable domain (outside the CDR3, taken from reference TRBV2 and TRBJ2-7): EPEVTQTPSHQVTQMGQEVILRCVPISNHLYFYWYRQILGQKVEFLVSFYNNEISEKSEIFDDQFSVERPDGSNFTLKIRSTKLEDSAMYFCASKQRDNNEQYFGPGTRLTVT.

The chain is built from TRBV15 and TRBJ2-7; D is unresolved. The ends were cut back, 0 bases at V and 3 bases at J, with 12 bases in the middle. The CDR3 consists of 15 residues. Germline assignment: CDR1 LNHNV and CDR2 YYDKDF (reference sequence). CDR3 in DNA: TGTGCCACCAGCAGAGATCATCCAGCCCACTACGAGCAGTACTTC. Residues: CATSRDHPAHYEQYF.

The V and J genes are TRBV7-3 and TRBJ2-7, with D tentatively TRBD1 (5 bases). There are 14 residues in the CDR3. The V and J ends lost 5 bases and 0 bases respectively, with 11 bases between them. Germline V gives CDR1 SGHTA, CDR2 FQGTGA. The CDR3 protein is CASSPPTGSYEQYF. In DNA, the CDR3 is TGTGCCAGCAGCCCCCCCACAGGCTCCTACGAGCAGTACTTC. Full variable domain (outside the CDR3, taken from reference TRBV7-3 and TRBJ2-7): GAGVSQTPSNKVTEKGKYVELRCDPISGHTALYWYRQSLGQGPEFLIYFQGTGAADDSGLPNDRFFAVRPEGSVSTLKIQRTERGDSAVYLCASSPPTGSYEQYFGPGTRLTVT.

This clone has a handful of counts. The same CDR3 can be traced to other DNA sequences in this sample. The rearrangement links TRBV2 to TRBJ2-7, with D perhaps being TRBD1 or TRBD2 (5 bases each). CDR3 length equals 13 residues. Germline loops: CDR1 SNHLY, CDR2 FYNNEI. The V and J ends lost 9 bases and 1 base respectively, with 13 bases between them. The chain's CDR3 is CASSGTGSYEQYF. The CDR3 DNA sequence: TGTGCCAGTTCCGGGACGGGGTCCTACGAGCAGTACTTC.

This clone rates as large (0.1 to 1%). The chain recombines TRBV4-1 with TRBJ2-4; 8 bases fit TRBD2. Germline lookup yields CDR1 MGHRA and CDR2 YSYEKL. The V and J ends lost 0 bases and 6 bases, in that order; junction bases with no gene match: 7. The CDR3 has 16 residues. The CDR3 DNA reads TGCGCCAGCAGCCAAGACTGGCGGGGGGACTTAAACATTCAGTACTTC. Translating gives CASSQDWRGDLNIQYF.

The CDR3 loop reads CASTLNLGVNSPLHF. In nucleotides, the CDR3 is TGTGCCAGTACCCTCAACCTAGGGGTTAATTCACCCCTCCACTTT. V gene TRBV19 combines with J gene TRBJ1-6; the D gene is possibly TRBD1 (5 bases). V was clipped by 7 bases and J by 6 bases, with 16 bases between them. The CDR3 length is 15 residues. Germline CDR1 LNHDA, CDR2 SQIVND (reference sequence).

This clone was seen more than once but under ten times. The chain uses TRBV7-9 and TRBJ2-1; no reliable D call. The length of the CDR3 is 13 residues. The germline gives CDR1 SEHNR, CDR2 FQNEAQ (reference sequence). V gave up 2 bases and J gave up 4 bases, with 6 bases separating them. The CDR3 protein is CASSLSTYNEQFF. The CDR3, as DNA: TGTGCCAGCAGCTTAAGTACATACAATGAGCAGTTCTTC.

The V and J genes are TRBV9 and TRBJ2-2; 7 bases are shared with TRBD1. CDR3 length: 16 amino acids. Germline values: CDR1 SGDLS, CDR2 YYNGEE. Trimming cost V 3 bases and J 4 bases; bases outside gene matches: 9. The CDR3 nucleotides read TGTGCCAGCAGCGCCTACACAGGGGTCGGCACCGGGGAGCTGTTTTTT. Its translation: CASSAYTGVGTGELFF.

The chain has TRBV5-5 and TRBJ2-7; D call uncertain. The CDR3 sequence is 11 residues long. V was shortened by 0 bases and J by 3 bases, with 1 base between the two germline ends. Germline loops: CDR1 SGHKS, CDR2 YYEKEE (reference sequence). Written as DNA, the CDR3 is TGTGCCAGCAGCTTGGACTACGAGCAGTACTTC. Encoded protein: CASSLDYEQYF.

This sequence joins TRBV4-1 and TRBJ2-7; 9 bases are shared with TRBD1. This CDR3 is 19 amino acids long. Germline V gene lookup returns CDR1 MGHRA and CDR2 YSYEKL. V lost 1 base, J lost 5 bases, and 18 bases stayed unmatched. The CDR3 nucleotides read TGCGCCAGCAGCCAAGGATGGAGGGAGACAGGGGGGCCTCAGGACGAGCAGTACTTC. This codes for CASSQGWRETGGPQDEQYF.

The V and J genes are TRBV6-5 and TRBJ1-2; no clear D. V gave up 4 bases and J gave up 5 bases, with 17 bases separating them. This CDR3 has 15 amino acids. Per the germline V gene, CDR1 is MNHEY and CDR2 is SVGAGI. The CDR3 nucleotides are TGTGCCAGCAGTTCCTCAGGCTCACCGACTTATGGCTACACCTTC. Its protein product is CASSSSGSPTYGYTF.

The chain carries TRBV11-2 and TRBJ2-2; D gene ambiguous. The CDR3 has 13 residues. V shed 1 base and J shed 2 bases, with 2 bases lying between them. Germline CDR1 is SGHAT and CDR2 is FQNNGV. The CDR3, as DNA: TGTGCCAGCAGCTTAGTAAACACCGGGGAGCTGTTTTTT. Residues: CASSLVNTGELFF.

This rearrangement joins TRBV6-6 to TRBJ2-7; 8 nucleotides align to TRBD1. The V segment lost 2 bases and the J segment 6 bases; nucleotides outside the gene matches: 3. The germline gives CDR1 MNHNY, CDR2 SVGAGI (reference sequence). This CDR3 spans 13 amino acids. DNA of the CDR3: TGTGCCAGCAGTTACAGAGACAGGGGCGAGCAGTACTTC. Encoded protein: CASSYRDRGEQYF.

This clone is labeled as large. The CDR3 DNA is TGCGCCAGCAGCCAACAGGGATCGGAGACCCAGTACTTC. It is translated as CASSQQGSETQYF. This chain connects TRBV4-1 to TRBJ2-5; possible D gene TRBD1, 5 bases. CDR1 is MGHRA and CDR2 is YSYEKL in the germline V gene. The CDR3 has 13 amino acids. V gave up 2 bases and J gave up 5 bases, with 9 bases separating them.

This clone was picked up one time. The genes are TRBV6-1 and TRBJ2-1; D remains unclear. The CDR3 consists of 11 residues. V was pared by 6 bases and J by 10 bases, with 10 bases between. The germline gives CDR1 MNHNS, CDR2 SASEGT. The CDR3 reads CASSLTLEQFF. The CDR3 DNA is TGTGCCAGCAGCCTGACTCTCGAGCAGTTCTTC.

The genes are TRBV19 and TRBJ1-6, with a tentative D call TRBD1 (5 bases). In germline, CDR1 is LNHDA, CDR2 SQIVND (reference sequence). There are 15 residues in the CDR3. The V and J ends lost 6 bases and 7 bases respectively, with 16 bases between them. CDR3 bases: TGTGCCAGTAGCCGAGGAGGGGCGGGAAATTCACCCCTCCACTTT. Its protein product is CASSRGGAGNSPLHF. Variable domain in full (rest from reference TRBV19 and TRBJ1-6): DGGITQSPKYLFRKEGQNVTLSCEQNLNHDAMYWYRQDPGQGLRLIYYSQIVNDFQKGDIAEGYSVSREKKESFPLTVTSAQKNPTAFYLCASSRGGAGNSPLHFGNGTRLTVT.

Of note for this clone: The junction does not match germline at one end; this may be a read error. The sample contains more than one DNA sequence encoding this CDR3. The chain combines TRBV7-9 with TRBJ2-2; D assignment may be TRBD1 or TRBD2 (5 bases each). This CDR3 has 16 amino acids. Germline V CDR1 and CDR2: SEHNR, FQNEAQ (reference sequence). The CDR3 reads CASSLALRANTGELFF. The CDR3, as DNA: TGTGCCAGCAGTTTAGCGCTCAGGGCGAACACCGGGGAGCTGTTTTTT.

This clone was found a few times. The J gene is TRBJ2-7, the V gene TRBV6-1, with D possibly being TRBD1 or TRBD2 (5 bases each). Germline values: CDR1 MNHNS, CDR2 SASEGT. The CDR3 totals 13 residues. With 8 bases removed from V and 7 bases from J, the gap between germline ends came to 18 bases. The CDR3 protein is CASLTGPGLEQYF. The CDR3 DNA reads TGTGCCAGCCTTACGGGGCCCGGGCTTGAGCAGTACTTC.

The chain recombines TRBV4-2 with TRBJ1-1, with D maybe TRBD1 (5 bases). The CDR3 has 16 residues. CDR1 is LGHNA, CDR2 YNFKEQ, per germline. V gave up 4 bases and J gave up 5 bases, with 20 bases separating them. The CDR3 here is CASSPGKGSGGTEAFF. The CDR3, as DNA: TGTGCCAGCAGCCCCGGAAAGGGGAGTGGAGGTACTGAAGCTTTCTTT.

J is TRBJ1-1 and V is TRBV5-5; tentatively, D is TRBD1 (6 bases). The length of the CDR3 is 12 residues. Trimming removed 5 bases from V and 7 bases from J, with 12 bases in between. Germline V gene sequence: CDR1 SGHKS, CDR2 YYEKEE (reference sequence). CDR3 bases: TGTGCCAGCAGATTAACAGGGCTTGAAGCTTTCTTT. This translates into CASRLTGLEAFF.

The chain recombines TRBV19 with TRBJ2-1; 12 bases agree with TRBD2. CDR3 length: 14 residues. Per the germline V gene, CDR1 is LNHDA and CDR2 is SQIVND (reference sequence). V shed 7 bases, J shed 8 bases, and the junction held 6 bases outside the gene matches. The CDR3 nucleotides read TGTGCCAGTAATCTAGCGGGGGGGCTCGATGAGCAGTTCTTC. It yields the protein CASNLAGGLDEQFF.

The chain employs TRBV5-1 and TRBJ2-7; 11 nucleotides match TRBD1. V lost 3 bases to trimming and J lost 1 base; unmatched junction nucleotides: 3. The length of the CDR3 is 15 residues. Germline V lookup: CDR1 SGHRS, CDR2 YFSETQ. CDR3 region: CASSSDRGRSYEQYF. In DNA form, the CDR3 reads TGCGCCAGCAGCTCGGACAGGGGGCGATCCTACGAGCAGTACTTC.

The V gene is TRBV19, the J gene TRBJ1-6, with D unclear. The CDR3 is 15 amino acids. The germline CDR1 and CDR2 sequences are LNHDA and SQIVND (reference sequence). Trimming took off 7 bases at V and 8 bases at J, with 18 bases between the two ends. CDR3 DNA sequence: TGTGCCAGTACCCCAAGGCACAGAGTTTATTCACCCCTCCACTTT. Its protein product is CASTPRHRVYSPLHF.

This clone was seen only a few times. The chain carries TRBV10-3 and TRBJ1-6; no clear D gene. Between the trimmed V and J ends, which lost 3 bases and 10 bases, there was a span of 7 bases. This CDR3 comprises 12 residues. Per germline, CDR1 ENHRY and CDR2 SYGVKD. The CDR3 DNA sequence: TGTGCCATCAGTGAATTAGAGTCACCCCTCCACTTT. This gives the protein CAISELESPLHF.

The CDR3 reads CAWSEGLAGDDEQFF. The DNA for the CDR3 is TGTGCCTGGAGCGAGGGACTAGCGGGGGACGACGAGCAGTTCTTC. The chain is built from TRBV30 and TRBJ2-1; 14 nucleotides line up with TRBD2. Germline-derived CDR1 and CDR2 are GTSNPN and SVGIG (reference sequence). Trimming cost V 3 bases and J 10 bases; bases outside gene matches: 8. The CDR3 consists of 15 residues. The whole variable domain, remainder taken from reference TRBV30 and TRBJ2-1, is SQTIHQWPATLVQPVGSPLSLECTVEGTSNPNLYWYRQAAGRGLQLLFYSVGIGQISSEVPQNLSASRPQDRQFILSSKKLLLSDSGFYLCAWSEGLAGDDEQFFGPGTRLTVL.

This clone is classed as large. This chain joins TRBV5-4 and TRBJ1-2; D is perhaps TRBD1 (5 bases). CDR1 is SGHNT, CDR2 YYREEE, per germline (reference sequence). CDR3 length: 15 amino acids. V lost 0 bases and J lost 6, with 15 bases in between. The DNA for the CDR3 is TGTGCCAGCAGCTTGGTATCCTTCGGGGGTCATGGCTACACCTTC. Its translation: CASSLVSFGGHGYTF.

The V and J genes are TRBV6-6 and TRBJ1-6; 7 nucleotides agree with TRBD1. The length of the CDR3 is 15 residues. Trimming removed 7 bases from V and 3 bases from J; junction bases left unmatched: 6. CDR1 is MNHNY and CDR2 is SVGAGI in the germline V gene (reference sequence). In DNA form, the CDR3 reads TGTGCCAGCATTGCAGGGGGAAACTATAATTCACCCCTCCACTTT. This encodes CASIAGGNYNSPLHF.